This T cell receptor beta chain appears in the sequencing data of a study of Ad26.COV2.S vaccination and SARS-CoV-2 variants. Measured with immunoSEQ multiplex PCR; TCRdb has only the in-frame clones, and not every one. The data contain about 480,000 clones, about 83% of them singletons. V trimming: 4 bases; J trimming: 13 bases; junction bases outside the gene matches: 17. Germline values: CDR1 LNHDA, CDR2 SQIVND (reference sequence). This CDR3 is 16 amino acids long. The treatment here: roughly 19 received Ad26.COV2.S at low or high dose, single or two shots; about 5 received placebo; per-sample allocation not given. Repertoires come from day 63 after the first vaccine or placebo injection.

This rearrangement joins TRBV19 to TRBJ2-1; 9 bases match TRBD2. This material consisted of peripheral blood, taken in a trial of Ad26.COV2.S vaccine versus placebo. This TCR derives from a person between 18 and 65 years old who received the Ad26.COV2.S COVID-19 vaccine or a placebo. CDR3 sequence: CASSRLADLLGGVQFF. In DNA form, the CDR3 reads TGTGCCAGTAGTAGACTAGCGGACTTACTGGGGGGGGTTCAGTTCTTC.